The 4 T cell receptor beta chains presented below share a single source sample, sequenced in a study of CXCR3-negative and CXCR3-positive naive CD8 T cells. Study-level findings and limits: Naive CXCR3-positive cells had TRB CDR3s more hydrophobic than those of CXCR3-negative naive cells.

All TRB cDNA libraries came from 5' RACE performed with UMI labels. From its re-call of the 5' RACE reads, TCRdb lists each CDR3 protein once, without DNA. The specimen's table records about 120,000 distinct CDR3 sequences. These receptors have no identified antigens. What was sequenced was naive CXCR3+ CD8+ T cells from blood. Subset in this sample: CD45RO-CCR7+CD27+CD95- naive CD8+ T cells expressing CXCR3 (TNR3+). These receptors came from a human donor in good health. Some clones in this sample may be carry-over from other donors' samples.

J is TRBJ2-1 and V is TRBV7-9; as DNA is missing, the TRBD1 call by TCRdb cannot be tested. CDR3 size: 14 residues. Germline V gene sequence: CDR1 SEHNR, CDR2 FQNEAQ (reference sequence). The CDR3: CASSLPGAPHEQFF.

The chain employs TRBV7-3 and TRBJ1-5; TCRdb's D call of TRBD1 is untestable without DNA. CDR3 length equals 14 residues. The germline V gene encodes CDR1 SGHTA and CDR2 FQGTGA. Here the CDR3 reads CASPTGGANQPQHF.

The gene calls are TRBV9 and TRBJ2-1. From germline, CDR1 is SGDLS and CDR2 YYNGEE. The CDR3 contains 16 residues. CDR3 sequence: CASSVDERSSYNEQFF.

The CDR3 sequence is CASSHRTDQETQYF. V gene TRBV7-9 combines with J gene TRBJ2-5; TCRdb calls TRBD1, which cannot be checked without DNA. This CDR3 contains 14 residues. Germline values: CDR1 SEHNR, CDR2 FQNEAQ (reference sequence).